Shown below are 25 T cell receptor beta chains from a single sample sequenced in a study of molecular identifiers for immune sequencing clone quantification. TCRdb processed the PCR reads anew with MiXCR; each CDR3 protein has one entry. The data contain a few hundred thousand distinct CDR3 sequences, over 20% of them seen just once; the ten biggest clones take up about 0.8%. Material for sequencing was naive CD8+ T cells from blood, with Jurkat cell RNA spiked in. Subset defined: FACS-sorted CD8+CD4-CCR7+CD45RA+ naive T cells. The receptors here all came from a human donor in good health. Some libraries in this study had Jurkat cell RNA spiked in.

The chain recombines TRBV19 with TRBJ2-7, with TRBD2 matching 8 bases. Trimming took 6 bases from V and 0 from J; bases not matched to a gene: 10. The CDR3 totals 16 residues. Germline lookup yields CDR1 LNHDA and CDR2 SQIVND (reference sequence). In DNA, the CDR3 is TGTGCCAGTAGCCCGTCGAGCGGGGGATTCTCCTACGAGCAGTACTTC. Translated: CASSPSSGGFSYEQYF.

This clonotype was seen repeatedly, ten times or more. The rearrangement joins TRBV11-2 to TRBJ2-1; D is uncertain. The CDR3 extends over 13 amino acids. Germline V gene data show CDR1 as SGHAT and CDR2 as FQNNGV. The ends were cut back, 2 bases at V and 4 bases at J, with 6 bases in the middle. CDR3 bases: TGTGCCAGCAGCTTAAACCAATACAATGAGCAGTTCTTC. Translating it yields CASSLNQYNEQFF.

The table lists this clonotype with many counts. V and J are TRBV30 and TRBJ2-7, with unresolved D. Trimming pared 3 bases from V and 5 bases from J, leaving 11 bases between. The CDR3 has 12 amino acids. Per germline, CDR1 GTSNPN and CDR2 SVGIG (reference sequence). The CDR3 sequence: CAWSGLKDEQYF. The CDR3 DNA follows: TGTGCCTGGAGCGGCCTTAAGGACGAGCAGTACTTC. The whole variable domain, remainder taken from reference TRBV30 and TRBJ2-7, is SQTIHQWPATLVQPVGSPLSLECTVEGTSNPNLYWYRQAAGRGLQLLFYSVGIGQISSEVPQNLSASRPQDRQFILSSKKLLLSDSGFYLCAWSGLKDEQYFGPGTRLTVT.

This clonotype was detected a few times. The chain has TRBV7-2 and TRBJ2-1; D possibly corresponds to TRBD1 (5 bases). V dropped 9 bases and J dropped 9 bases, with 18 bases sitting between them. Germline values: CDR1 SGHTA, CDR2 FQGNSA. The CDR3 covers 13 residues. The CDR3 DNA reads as TGTGCCAGTTTAAGGGGCCTGGGCGGTGAGCAGTTCTTC. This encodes CASLRGLGGEQFF.

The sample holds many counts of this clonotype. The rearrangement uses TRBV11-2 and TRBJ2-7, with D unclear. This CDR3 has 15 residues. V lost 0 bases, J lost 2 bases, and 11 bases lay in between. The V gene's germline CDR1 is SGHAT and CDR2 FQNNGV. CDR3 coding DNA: TGTGCCAGCAGCTTAGACTCCGCCCCAGCCTACGAGCAGTACTTC. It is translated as CASSLDSAPAYEQYF.

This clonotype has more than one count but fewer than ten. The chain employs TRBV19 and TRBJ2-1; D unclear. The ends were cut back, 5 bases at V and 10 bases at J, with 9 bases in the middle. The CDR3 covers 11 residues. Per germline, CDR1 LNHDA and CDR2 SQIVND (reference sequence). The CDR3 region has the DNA TGTGCCAGTAGTGCCCTCCGAGAGCAGTTCTTC. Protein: CASSALREQFF.

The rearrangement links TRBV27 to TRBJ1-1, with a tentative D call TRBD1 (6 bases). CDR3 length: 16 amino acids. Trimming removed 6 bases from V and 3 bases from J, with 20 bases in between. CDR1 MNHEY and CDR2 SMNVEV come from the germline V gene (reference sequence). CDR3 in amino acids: CASSSGGREIDTEAFF. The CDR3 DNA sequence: TGTGCCAGCAGCTCTGGGGGCAGGGAAATTGACACTGAAGCTTTCTTT.

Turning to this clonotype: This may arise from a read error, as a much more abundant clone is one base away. The CDR3 DNA sequence: TGTGCCAGCAGCCCAAGACAGGGATCAGATACGCAGTATTTT. As protein: CASSPRQGSDTQYF. The chain uses TRBV7-9 and TRBJ2-3, with TRBD1 matching 7 bases. The ends lost 5 bases at V and 4 bases at J; junction bases unmatched: 6. The length of the CDR3 is 14 residues. The germline gives CDR1 SEHNR, CDR2 FQNEAQ (reference sequence).

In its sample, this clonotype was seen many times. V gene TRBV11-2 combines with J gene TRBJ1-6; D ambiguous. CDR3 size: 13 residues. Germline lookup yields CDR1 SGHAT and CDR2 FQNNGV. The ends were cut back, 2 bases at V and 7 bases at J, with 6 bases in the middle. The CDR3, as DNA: TGTGCCAGCAGCTTACGCCCGAATTCACCCCTCCACTTT. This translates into CASSLRPNSPLHF.

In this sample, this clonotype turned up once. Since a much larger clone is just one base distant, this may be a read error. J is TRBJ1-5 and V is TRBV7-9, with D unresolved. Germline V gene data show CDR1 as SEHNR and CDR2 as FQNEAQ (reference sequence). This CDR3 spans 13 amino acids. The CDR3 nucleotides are TGTGCCAGCAGCTTAACTGTCAATCAGCCCAAGCATTTT. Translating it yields CASSLTVNQPKHF.

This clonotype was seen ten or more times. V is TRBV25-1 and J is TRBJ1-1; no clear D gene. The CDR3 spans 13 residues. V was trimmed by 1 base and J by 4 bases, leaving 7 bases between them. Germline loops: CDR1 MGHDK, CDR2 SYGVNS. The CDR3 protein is CASSELGGTEAFF. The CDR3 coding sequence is TGTGCCAGCAGTGAATTGGGAGGCACTGAAGCTTTCTTT. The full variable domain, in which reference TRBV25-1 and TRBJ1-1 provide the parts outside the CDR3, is EADIYQTPRYLVIGTGKKITLECSQTMGHDKMYWYQQDPGMELHLIHYSYGVNSTEKGDLSSESTVSRIRTEHFPLTLESARPSHTSQYLCASSELGGTEAFFGQGTRLTVV.

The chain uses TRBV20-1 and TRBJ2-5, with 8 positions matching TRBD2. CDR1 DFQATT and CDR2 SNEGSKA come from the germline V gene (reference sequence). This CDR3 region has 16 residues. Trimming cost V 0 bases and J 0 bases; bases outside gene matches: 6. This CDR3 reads CSARDYRLAYQETQYF. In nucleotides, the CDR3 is TGCAGTGCTAGAGATTACCGACTAGCGTACCAAGAGACCCAGTACTTC.

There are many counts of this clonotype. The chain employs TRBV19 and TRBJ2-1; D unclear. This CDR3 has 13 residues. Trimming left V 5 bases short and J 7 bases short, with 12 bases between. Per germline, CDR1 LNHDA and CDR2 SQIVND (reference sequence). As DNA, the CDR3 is TGTGCCAGTAGTCCCGCCTTGAGTAATGAGCAGTTCTTC. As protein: CASSPALSNEQFF.

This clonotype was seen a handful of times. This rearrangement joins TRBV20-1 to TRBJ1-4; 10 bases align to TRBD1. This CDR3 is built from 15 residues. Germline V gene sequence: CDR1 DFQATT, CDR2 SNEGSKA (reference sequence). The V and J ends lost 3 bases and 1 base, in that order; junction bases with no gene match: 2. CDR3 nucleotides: TGCAGTGCTAGTCGGACAGGGGGAACTAATGAAAAACTGTTTTTT. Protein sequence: CSASRTGGTNEKLFF.

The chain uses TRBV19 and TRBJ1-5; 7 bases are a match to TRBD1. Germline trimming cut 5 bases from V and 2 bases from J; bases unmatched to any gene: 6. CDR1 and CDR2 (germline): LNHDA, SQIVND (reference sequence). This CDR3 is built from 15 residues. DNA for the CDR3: TGTGCCAGTAGTCCAACAGGGGAGGGCAATCAGCCCCAGCATTTT. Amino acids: CASSPTGEGNQPQHF.

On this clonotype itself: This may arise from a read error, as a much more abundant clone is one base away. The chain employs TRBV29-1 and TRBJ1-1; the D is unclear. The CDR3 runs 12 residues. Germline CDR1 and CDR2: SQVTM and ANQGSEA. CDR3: CSVFDVNTGAFF. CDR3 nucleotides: TGCAGCGTTTTCGACGTGAACACTGGAGCTTTCTTT.

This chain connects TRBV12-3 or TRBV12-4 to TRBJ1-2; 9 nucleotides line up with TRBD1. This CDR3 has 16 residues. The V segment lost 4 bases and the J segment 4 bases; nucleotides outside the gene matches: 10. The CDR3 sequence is CASSYRTGAVVYGYTF. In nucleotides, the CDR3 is TGTGCCAGCAGTTACCGGACAGGGGCGGTGGTCTATGGCTACACCTTC.

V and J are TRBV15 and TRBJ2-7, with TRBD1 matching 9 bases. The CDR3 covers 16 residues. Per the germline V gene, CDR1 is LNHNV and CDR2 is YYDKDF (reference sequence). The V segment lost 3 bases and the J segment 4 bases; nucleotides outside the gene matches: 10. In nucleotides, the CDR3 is TGTGCCACCAGCAGTTCGACAGGGGGGAGTATATACGAGCAGTACTTC. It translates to CATSSSTGGSIYEQYF.

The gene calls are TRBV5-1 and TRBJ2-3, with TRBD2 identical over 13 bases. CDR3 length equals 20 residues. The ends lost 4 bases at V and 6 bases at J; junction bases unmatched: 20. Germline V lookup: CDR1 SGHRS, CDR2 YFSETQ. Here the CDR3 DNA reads TGCGCCAGCAGCAAGGAACGGTTTGAACTAGCGGGGGGGCCTTCGGATACGCAGTATTTT. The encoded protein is CASSKERFELAGGPSDTQYF.

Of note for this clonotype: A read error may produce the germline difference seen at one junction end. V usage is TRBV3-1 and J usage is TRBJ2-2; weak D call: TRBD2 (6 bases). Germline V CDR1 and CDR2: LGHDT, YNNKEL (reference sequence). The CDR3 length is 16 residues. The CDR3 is CASSPLEVRGTGGLFF. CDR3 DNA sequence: TGTGCCAGCAGCCCTCTCGAAGTTCGGGGCACCGGGGGGCTGTTTTTT.

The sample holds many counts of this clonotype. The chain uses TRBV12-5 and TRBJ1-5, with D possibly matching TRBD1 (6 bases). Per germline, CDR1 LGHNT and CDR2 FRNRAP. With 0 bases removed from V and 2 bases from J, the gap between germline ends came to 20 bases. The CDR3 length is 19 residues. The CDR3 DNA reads TGTGCTAGTGGTTTGGTAACGGTAGGGGGTGGCGCCCGCAATCAGCCCCAGCATTTT. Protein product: CASGLVTVGGGARNQPQHF. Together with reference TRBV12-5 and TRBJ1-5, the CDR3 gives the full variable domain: DARVTQTPRHKVTEMGQEVTMRCQPILGHNTVFWYRQTMMQGLELLAYFRNRAPLDDSGMPKDRFSAEMPDATLATLKIQPSEPRDSAVYFCASGLVTVGGGARNQPQHFGDGTRLSIL.

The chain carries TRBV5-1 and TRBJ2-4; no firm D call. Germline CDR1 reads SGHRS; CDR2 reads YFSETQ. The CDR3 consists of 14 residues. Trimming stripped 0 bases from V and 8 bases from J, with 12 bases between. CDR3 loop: CASSLAGKPDIQYF. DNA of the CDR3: TGCGCCAGCAGCTTGGCCGGAAAACCAGACATTCAGTACTTC.

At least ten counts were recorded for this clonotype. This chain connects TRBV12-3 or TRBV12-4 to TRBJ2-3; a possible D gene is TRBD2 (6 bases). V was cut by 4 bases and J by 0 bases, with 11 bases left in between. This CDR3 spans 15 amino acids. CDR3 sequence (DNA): TGTGCCAGCAGTTATCGGGGGTCTAGCACAGATACGCAGTATTTT. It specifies CASSYRGSSTDTQYF.

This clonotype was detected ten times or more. Here the CDR3 reads CASSLMDRESYNSPLHF. In DNA form, the CDR3 reads TGTGCCAGCAGCTTAATGGACAGGGAGTCCTATAATTCACCCCTCCACTTT. The J gene is TRBJ1-6, the V gene TRBV7-2; 8 bases fit TRBD1. This CDR3 comprises 17 residues. With 2 bases clipped from V and 1 base from J, the junction kept 4 bases outside the gene matches. From germline, CDR1 is SGHTA and CDR2 FQGNSA.

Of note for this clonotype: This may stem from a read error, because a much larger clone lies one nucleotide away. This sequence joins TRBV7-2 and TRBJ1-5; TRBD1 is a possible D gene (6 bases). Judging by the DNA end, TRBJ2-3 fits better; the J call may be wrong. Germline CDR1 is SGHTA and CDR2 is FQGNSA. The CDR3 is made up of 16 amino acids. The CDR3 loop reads CASSLVGTNSNQPQYF. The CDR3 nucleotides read TGTGCCAGCAGCTTAGTCGGGACAAATAGCAATCAGCCCCAGTATTTT.